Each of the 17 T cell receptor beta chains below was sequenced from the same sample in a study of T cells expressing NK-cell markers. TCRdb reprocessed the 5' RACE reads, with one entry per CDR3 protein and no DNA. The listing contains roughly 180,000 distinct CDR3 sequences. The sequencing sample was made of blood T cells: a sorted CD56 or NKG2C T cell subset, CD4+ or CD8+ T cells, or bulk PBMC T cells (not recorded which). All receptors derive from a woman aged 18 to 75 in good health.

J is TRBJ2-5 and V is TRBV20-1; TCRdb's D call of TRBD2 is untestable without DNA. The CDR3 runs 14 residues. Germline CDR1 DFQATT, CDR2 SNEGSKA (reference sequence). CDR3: CSASGTSVPETQYF.

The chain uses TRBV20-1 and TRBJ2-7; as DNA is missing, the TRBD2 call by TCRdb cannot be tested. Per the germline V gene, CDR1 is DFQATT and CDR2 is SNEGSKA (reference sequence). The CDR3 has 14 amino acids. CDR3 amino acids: CSARGSGTNYEQYF.

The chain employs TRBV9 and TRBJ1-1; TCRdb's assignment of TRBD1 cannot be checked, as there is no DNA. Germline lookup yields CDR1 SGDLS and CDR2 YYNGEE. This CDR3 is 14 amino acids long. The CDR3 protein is CASSPVGGVTEAFF.

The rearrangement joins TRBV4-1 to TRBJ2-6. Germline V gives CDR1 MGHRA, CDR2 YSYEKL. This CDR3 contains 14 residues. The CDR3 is CASSSTKVTNVLTF.

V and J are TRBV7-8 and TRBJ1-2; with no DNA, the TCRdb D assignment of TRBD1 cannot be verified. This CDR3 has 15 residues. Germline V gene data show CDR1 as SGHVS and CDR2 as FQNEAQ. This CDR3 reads CASSLSRGQNYGYTF.

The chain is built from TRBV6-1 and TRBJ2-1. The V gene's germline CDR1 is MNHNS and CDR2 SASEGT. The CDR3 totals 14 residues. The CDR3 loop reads CASSVAGAYNEQFF.

The CDR3: CAIKRTSVEETQYF. The chain uses TRBV10-3 and TRBJ2-5; absent DNA, TCRdb's TRBD2 call cannot be checked. This CDR3 comprises 14 residues. Looked up from germline, CDR1 is ENHRY and CDR2 is SYGVKD.

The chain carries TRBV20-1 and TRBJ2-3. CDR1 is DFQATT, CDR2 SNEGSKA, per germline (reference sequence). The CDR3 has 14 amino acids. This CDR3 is CSARDPLAPDTQYF.

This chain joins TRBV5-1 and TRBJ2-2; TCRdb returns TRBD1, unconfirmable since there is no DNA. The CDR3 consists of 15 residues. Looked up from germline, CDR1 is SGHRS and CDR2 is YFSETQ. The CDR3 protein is CASSSNGQGVGELFF.

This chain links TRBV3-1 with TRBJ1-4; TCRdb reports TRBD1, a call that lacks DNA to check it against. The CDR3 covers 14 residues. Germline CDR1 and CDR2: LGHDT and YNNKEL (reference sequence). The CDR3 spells CASSTTGTNEKLFF.

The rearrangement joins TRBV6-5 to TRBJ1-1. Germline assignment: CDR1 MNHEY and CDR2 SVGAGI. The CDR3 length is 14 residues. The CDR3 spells CASSYSEGRTEAFF.

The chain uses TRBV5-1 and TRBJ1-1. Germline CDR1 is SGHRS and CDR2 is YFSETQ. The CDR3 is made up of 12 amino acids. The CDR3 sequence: CASRAEDTEAFF.

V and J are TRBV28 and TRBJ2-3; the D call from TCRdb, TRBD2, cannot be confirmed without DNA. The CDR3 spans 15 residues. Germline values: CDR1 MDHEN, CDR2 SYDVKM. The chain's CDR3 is CASSLRPSETDTQYF.

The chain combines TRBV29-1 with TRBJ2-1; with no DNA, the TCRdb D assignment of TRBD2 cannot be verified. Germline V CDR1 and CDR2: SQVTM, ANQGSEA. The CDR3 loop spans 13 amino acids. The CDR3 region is CSVGSGRDDEQFF.

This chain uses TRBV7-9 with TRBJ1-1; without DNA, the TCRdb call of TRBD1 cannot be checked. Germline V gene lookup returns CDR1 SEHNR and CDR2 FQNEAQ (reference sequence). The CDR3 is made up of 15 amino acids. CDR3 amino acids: CASSSQGAEGTEAFF.

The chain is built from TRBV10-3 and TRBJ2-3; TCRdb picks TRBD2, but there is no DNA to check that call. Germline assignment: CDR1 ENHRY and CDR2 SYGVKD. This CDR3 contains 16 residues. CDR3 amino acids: CAISEQAGASTDTQYF.

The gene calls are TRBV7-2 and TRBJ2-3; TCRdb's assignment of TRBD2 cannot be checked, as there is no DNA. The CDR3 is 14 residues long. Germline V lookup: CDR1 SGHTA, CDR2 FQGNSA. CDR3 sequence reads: CASSLTPPPDTQYF.